This TCR beta chain was documented in a study of T cell clonotyping in hematopoietic cell transplantation. Study as a whole: Recipient samples before transplant were obtained post-cytoreduction.

The time point: recipient sample about 28 days before transplant, after cytoreduction. Blood collection times were about day -28 and days 30, 100, 180 posttransplant. The table came from immunoSEQ multiplex PCR; TCRdb's copy has only in-frame clones and leaves some out. The table has fewer than 100,000 clones, 90% to 96% seen once. The study, taken as a whole, reports: Broader posttransplant TCR repertoire diversity was predicted by graft donor and pretransplant recipient Inverse Simpson Index values. Recipient TCR diversity dropped after transplant; expanded clonotypes rose from day 30 to 180.

From germline, CDR1 is SGHRS and CDR2 YFSETQ. Trimming cost V 0 bases and J 1 base, with 14 bases left between them. The CDR3 is 16 amino acids. Comment on this clone: What it binds is not known.

The rearrangement joins TRBV5-1 to TRBJ2-7, with a possible D match to TRBD1 (5 bases). The sample in question was peripheral blood mononuclear cells, obtained before stem cell transplant. The sequence was obtained from a woman between 45 and 60 years old with acute myeloid leukemia. Some clones in this sample may be carry-over from other donors' samples. CDR3 bases: TGCGCCAGCAGCTTGGCTATCAATAGGGGTTCCTACGAGCAGTACTTC. Protein sequence: CASSLAINRGSYEQYF.